Reported below is one T cell receptor beta chain. Its antigen is still unknown. Base qualities are not provided; no much larger clone lies one nucleotide away. The CDR3 regions of human TCRbeta chains were analyzed by immunosequencing. Per the authors' processing: Repertoire TCRs were checked for matches against a reference library of SARS-CoV-2-specific TCRs that had been generated using the MIRA antigen-specificity platform. Breadth was defined as the fraction of unique TCRs that were SARS-CoV-2-associated. Depth was defined as the fraction of total T cells that were SARS-CoV-2-associated. Using the MIRA data, every spike-specific TCR was mapped to the spike region that the TCR reacted to and assigned to either a CD4 or a CD8 class. Log10-transformed breadth and depth values were compared by one-way ANOVA with Sidak's multiple comparisons tests. Not all clones reach the TCRdb copy of this immuneACCESS table, which keeps in-frame sequences only. Checked studies attribute under half of the gap to unresolved V genes and leave the rest unexplained. Clone size and V and J calls were adopted from that table, with D and trimming inferred from the DNA. Counted in this sample were over 100,000 clones; around 86% of them appeared once. About 6% of the sample belongs to the ten largest clones.

These data originate in a study of T cell responses to AZD1222 COVID-19 vaccine (dated by TCRdb to about 2021). Turning to the overall study: AZD1222 recipients whose second dose came at about 4 weeks and those whose second dose came at about 12 weeks were combined into one group, since spike-specific TCR depth and breadth did not differ between the two schedules. Trial participants were enrolled into age subgroups of 18-55, 56-69 and 70-plus years, which contained around 150, 29 and 61 TCR-sequenced participants, respectively. A total of 230 or so trial participants underwent TCR sequencing, of whom about 210 received two doses of AZD1222 and about 26 received two doses of the MenACWY control vaccine.

What the time point label conveys for this sample: baseline before first vaccination. Samples from vaccinated people were obtained from the UK trials COV001 and COV002, which included a single-blind randomized controlled phase 2/3 trial of AZD1222 (ChAdOx1 nCoV-19) in healthy adults. For TCRbeta chain sequencing, PBMC samples were collected from trial participants at day 0 and at day 28 after the second dose. The research as a whole found: Participants were mostly white British, with more females than males. The authors suggested clonal diversity may have been underestimated. Conclusions about previously exposed vaccinees are limited, since just six AZD1222 recipients were seropositive for SARS-CoV-2 at baseline. Nearly half of unique spike-specific TCRs reportedly recognized epitopes outside regions mutated in the B.1.351 and B.1.1.7 variants. After two AZD1222 doses, spike-specific TCR breadth and depth were significantly higher than at day 0 and than in MenACWY recipients. In the small 56-69-year group, the increase in depth fell short of significance, most likely because of low power. Vaccine-associated CD4 TCRs spanned the whole spike protein, with dominant responses in regions 160-218 and 743-854. No day 14 peak-response samples were available, so repertoires were characterized only after the peak T cell response.

V and J lose 5 bases and 0 bases, and a span of 13 bases separates them. Per the germline V gene (reference sequence), LGHDT is the CDR1 and YNNKEL is the CDR2. The CDR3, from cysteine to phenylalanine, totals 15 residues. Here the CDR3 DNA is all that survives: 45 bases in frame from base 1. The rearrangement combines TRBV3-1 (or the pseudogene TRBV3-2) with TRBJ1-2; a confident D gene designation cannot be given. The clonotype was recovered from an adult in good health. Sequencing used peripheral blood, obtained on day 0 of AZD1222 vaccination. The CDR3 protein: CASSDRGSANYGYTF. Read as DNA, the sequence is TGTGCCAGCAGCGACCGGGGTTCAGCTAACTATGGCTACACCTTC.